The 10 T cell receptor beta chains below were found in one sample sequenced in a study of STAT5B mutations in CD4+ large granular lymphocyte leukemia. This table comes from immunoSEQ multiplex PCR, and its TCRdb copy is limited to in-frame clones, with some not included. The repertoire holds around 35,000 clones, with around 90% as singletons. Sequenced: CD4+ T cells from blood buffy coats. These TCRs come from a human donor in good health.

The chain couples TRBV7-8 to TRBJ1-1, with D unclear. This CDR3 is 12 amino acids long. CDR1 and CDR2 from the germline V gene are SGHVS and FQNEAQ. Trimming shortened V by 5 bases and J by 5 bases, and 9 bases separated the two germline ends. CDR3 region: CASSPQWTEAFF. CDR3 coding DNA: TGTGCCAGCAGCCCACAATGGACTGAAGCTTTCTTT.

In this sample, this clone turned up once. V gene TRBV5-4 combines with J gene TRBJ2-5; D not resolved. The end of the DNA fits TRBJ2-7 better, so the J call may be wrong. CDR1 and CDR2 from the germline V gene are SGHNT and YYREEE (reference sequence). CDR3 length equals 12 residues. DNA for the CDR3: TGTGCCAGCAGCTTGGTGACGAACGAGCAGTACTTC. Protein sequence: CASSLVTNEQYF.

This chain connects TRBV28 to TRBJ1-1, with D possibly TRBD1 on 6 matching bases. CDR1 and CDR2 from the germline V gene are MDHEN and SYDVKM. The CDR3 extends over 15 amino acids. Trimming removed 5 bases from V and 3 bases from J, with 16 bases in between. The CDR3 is CASSPQDSVHTEAFF. The CDR3 nucleotides read TGTGCCAGCAGTCCCCAGGACAGCGTCCACACTGAAGCTTTCTTT.

The genes are TRBV28 and TRBJ2-5; D remains unclear. The CDR3 extends over 16 amino acids. V was clipped by 2 bases and J by 4 bases, with 17 bases between them. Germline V gives CDR1 MDHEN, CDR2 SYDVKM. This CDR3 is CASSLRRWDVLETQYF. The DNA of the CDR3 is TGTGCCAGCAGTTTACGCCGGTGGGATGTTTTAGAGACCCAGTACTTC.

The chain uses TRBV10-3 and TRBJ2-2, with a tentative D call TRBD2 (5 bases). Germline assignment: CDR1 ENHRY and CDR2 SYGVKD. The CDR3 is 15 residues long. V was trimmed by 2 bases and J by 0 bases, leaving 7 bases between them. The CDR3 protein is CAISEGGANTGELFF. As DNA, the CDR3 is TGTGCCATCAGTGAGGGAGGCGCGAACACCGGGGAGCTGTTTTTT.

The genes are TRBV5-1 and TRBJ2-3, with TRBD2 matching 12 bases. Germline lookup yields CDR1 SGHRS and CDR2 YFSETQ. J was trimmed by 6 bases and V by 2 bases; bases with no gene match: 10. The CDR3 contains 17 residues. The CDR3, as DNA: TGCGCCAGCAGCTTACCTCTAGCGGGAGGGCCCTCCGATACGCAGTATTTT. Protein product: CASSLPLAGGPSDTQYF.

V and J are TRBV6-5 and TRBJ1-1; no reliable D call. The CDR3 is made up of 13 amino acids. Per germline, CDR1 MNHEY and CDR2 SVGAGI. V was shortened by 4 bases and J by 7 bases, with 13 bases between the two germline ends. This CDR3 reads CASSFLSRSEAFF. For the CDR3, the DNA is TGTGCCAGCAGTTTCCTCTCGAGGAGTGAAGCTTTCTTT.

The V and J genes are TRBV19 and TRBJ2-7; a possible D gene is TRBD2 (6 bases). V was cut by 11 bases and J by 7 bases, with 27 bases left in between. CDR1 is LNHDA, CDR2 SQIVND, per germline (reference sequence). The CDR3 is 15 residues long. CDR3 sequence reads: CAYHPKEAGPTEQYF. In DNA, the CDR3 is TGTGCCTACCACCCTAAAGAGGCGGGACCAACGGAGCAGTACTTC.

This clone was seen once. The V gene is TRBV7-7, the J gene TRBJ2-7; D not certain. The CDR3 length is 9 residues. The V gene's germline CDR1 is SSHAT and CDR2 FNYEAQ (reference sequence). DNA of the CDR3: TGTGCTCCGGTAAGCGAGCAGTACTTC. This translates into CAPVSEQYF.

The chain is built from TRBV23-1 and TRBJ1-5; D unclear. TRBV23-1 is marked as an open reading frame, function uncertain. The ends were cut back, 0 bases at V and 6 bases at J, with 15 bases in the middle. This CDR3 is built from 16 residues. CDR3 sequence reads: CASSQSWGGQTQPQHF. For the CDR3, the DNA is TGCGCCAGCAGTCAATCTTGGGGAGGGCAAACTCAGCCCCAGCATTTT.